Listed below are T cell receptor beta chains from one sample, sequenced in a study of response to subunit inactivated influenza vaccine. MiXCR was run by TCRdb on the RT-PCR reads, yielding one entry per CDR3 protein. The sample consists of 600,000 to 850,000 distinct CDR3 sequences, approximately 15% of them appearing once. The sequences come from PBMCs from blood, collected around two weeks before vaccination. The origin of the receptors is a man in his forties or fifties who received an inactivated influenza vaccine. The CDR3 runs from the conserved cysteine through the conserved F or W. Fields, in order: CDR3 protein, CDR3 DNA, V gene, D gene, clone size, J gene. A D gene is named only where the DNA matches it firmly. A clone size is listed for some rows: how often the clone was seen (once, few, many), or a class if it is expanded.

CSAEQGARETQYF,TGCAGTGCCGAACAGGGGGCCCGAGAGACCCAGTACTTC,TRBV20-1,TRBD1,few,TRBJ2-5
CASSDYPRDGDEKLFF,TGTGCCAGCAGTGACTACCCCCGGGACGGTGATGAAAAACTGTTTTTT,TRBV12-3/TRBV12-4,-,few,TRBJ1-4
CASSRTDRGTEQFF,TGCGCCAGCAGCCGAACGGACAGGGGAACGGAGCAGTTCTTC,TRBV4-1,TRBD1,few,TRBJ2-1
CASRPGTSGGDEQFF,TGTGCCAGCAGACCCGGGACTAGCGGGGGCGATGAGCAGTTCTTC,TRBV5-5,TRBD2,-,TRBJ2-1
CASSQDSGGRYGYTF,TGCGCCAGCAGCCAAGATTCAGGGGGCCGCTATGGCTACACCTTC,TRBV4-1,TRBD1,few,TRBJ1-2
CATKSVADTQYF,TGTGCCACCAAGTCGGTGGCGGATACGCAGTATTTT,TRBV25-1,-,-,TRBJ2-3
CASSQDLVVPRKEETQYF,TGTGCCAGCAGCCAAGATTTGGTAGTGCCTAGAAAAGAAGAGACCCAGTACTTC,TRBV3-1,-,once,TRBJ2-5
CASSLTGTGEQYF,TGTGCCAGCAGTTTGACAGGAACGGGGGAGCAGTACTTC,TRBV28,-,-,TRBJ2-7
CASSLALTRGSYNEQFF,TGTGCCAGCTCCTTGGCCCTGACTAGAGGATCCTACAATGAGCAGTTCTTC,TRBV6-1,-,few,TRBJ2-1
CASSPDFNEQFF,TGTGCCAGCAGCCCAGACTTCAATGAGCAGTTCTTC,TRBV7-9,-,-,TRBJ2-1
CASSDYTSGGAAEQFF,TGTGCCAGCAGTGATTACACTAGCGGGGGGGCCGCTGAGCAGTTCTTC,TRBV12-3/TRBV12-4,TRBD2,many,TRBJ2-1
CASSQTVSSYNEQFF,TGTGCCAGCAGCCAAACAGTGAGCTCCTACAATGAGCAGTTCTTC,TRBV3-1,-,-,TRBJ2-1
CASSATDNEQFF,TGTGCCAGCAGCGCAACAGACAATGAGCAGTTCTTC,TRBV9,-,many,TRBJ2-1
CSGGQTGELFF,TGCAGCGGCGGACAGACCGGGGAGCTGTTTTTT,TRBV29-1,-,many,TRBJ2-2
CANSLLGSHGANVLTF,TGTGCCAACAGCTTACTGGGAAGTCATGGGGCCAACGTCCTGACTTTC,TRBV7-9,-,many,TRBJ2-6
CASSTGHINEQFF,TGCGCCAGCAGCACTGGACACATCAATGAGCAGTTCTTC,TRBV5-1,-,few,TRBJ2-1
CASHNRGRDTGELFF,TGTGCCAGCCATAACAGGGGGCGCGACACCGGGGAGCTGTTTTTT,TRBV28,TRBD1,few,TRBJ2-2
CASSQDNFGTEQFF,TGCGCCAGCAGCCAAGATAACTTCGGAACTGAGCAGTTCTTC,TRBV4-3,-,few,TRBJ2-1
CSVEQYSGNTIYF,TGCAGCGTTGAACAGTACTCTGGAAACACCATATATTTT,TRBV29-1,-,-,TRBJ1-3
CASSYFDRGAYEQYF,TGTGCCAGCAGTTACTTTGACAGGGGGGCCTACGAGCAGTACTTC,TRBV6-5,TRBD1,-,TRBJ2-7
CAISEDIAGEKAYEQYF,TGTGCCATCAGTGAGGATATAGCGGGGGAGAAAGCCTACGAGCAGTACTTC,TRBV10-3,TRBD2,few,TRBJ2-7
CASSQDLGSNEKLFF,TGCGCCAGCAGCCAAGATTTAGGGAGTAATGAAAAACTGTTTTTT,TRBV4-3,-,-,TRBJ1-4
CASSQAFGGSGETQYF,TGTGCCAGCAGCCAAGCCTTCGGGGGGTCGGGTGAGACCCAGTACTTC,TRBV4-2,TRBD2,few,TRBJ2-5
CASSLVRLAGYMVRNEQFF,TGCGCCAGCAGCTTGGTAAGACTAGCGGGCTATATGGTTCGCAATGAGCAGTTCTTC,TRBV5-1,TRBD2,few,TRBJ2-1
CASSLEQGGYLGYTF,TGTGCCAGCAGCTTAGAACAGGGGGGTTACCTTGGCTACACCTTC,TRBV11-2,TRBD1,many,TRBJ1-2
CASTRLDSANYGYTF,TGTGCCAGCACCCGCCTGGACAGCGCTAATTATGGCTACACCTTC,TRBV12-3/TRBV12-4,-,once,TRBJ1-2
CASSLVNFDNEQFF,TGTGCCAGCAGTTTGGTGAACTTTGACAATGAGCAGTTCTTC,TRBV28,-,-,TRBJ2-1
CASSVDGVSYEQYF,TGTGCCAGCAGCGTAGATGGGGTGTCCTACGAGCAGTACTTC,TRBV9,-,-,TRBJ2-7
CASSLDPVPKDYGYTF,TGCGCCAGCAGCTTGGATCCGGTCCCGAAGGACTATGGCTACACCTTC,TRBV5-1,-,-,TRBJ1-2
CASSQTDRDIAGYTF,TGTGCCAGCAGCCAAACGGACCGGGACATCGCTGGCTACACCTTC,TRBV14,-,few,TRBJ1-2
CASSFEARTGGYGYTF,TGTGCCAGCAGCTTTGAAGCCAGGACAGGGGGCTATGGCTACACCTTC,TRBV7-9,TRBD1,-,TRBJ1-2
CASSYSRGKNQPQHF,TGTGCCAGCAGTTACTCGAGAGGGAAGAATCAGCCCCAGCATTTT,TRBV6-2/TRBV6-3,-,few,TRBJ1-5
CASSQAPGGPYEQYF,TGCGCCAGCAGCCAAGCGCCAGGGGGACCCTACGAGCAGTACTTC,TRBV4-3,TRBD1,-,TRBJ2-7
CASSLDGPGVQYF,TGCGCCAGCAGCTTGGATGGGCCTGGCGTCCAGTACTTC,TRBV5-1,-,few,TRBJ2-5
CASSPPGAVREKLFF,TGTGCCAGCAGCCCGCCGGGGGCCGTTCGGGAAAAACTGTTTTTT,TRBV7-8,-,-,TRBJ1-4
CASRLREGPYEQYF,TGTGCCAGCAGGTTACGGGAGGGACCCTACGAGCAGTACTTC,TRBV7-9,TRBD2,few,TRBJ2-7
CASSSSGIGTDTQYF,TGCGCCAGCAGCTCTAGCGGGATCGGCACAGATACGCAGTATTTT,TRBV5-1,TRBD2,few,TRBJ2-3
CASSLASGGWSNQPQHF,TGTGCCAGCAGTTTAGCCAGCGGGGGATGGAGCAATCAGCCCCAGCATTTT,TRBV12-3/TRBV12-4,-,-,TRBJ1-5
CSARDSSGGHPSTDTQYF,TGCAGTGCTAGAGATAGCAGCGGGGGTCACCCTAGCACAGATACGCAGTATTTT,TRBV20-1,TRBD2,few,TRBJ2-3
CAWSAKTGPSNIQYF,TGTGCCTGGAGTGCCAAGACAGGGCCTTCCAACATTCAGTACTTC,TRBV30,TRBD1,few,TRBJ2-4
CASSSTPGQGYNEQFF,TGCGCCAGCAGCTCCACCCCGGGACAGGGTTACAATGAGCAGTTCTTC,TRBV5-1,TRBD1,few,TRBJ2-1
CASSLVGGPSYNEQFF,TGCGCCAGCAGCTTGGTGGGAGGGCCTAGTTACAATGAGCAGTTCTTC,TRBV5-1,TRBD2,many,TRBJ2-1
CASSDSGLANTGELFF,TGCGCCAGCAGTGATTCGGGGTTGGCGAACACCGGGGAGCTGTTTTTT,TRBV10-1,-,-,TRBJ2-2
CASSQNYGDRSYEQYF,TGCGCCAGCAGCCAAAACTACGGGGACAGAAGCTACGAGCAGTACTTC,TRBV4-3,TRBD1,many,TRBJ2-7
CASSLRIDTHNEQFF,TGTGCCAGCAGTTTGAGGATAGACACCCACAATGAGCAGTTCTTC,TRBV28,-,few,TRBJ2-1